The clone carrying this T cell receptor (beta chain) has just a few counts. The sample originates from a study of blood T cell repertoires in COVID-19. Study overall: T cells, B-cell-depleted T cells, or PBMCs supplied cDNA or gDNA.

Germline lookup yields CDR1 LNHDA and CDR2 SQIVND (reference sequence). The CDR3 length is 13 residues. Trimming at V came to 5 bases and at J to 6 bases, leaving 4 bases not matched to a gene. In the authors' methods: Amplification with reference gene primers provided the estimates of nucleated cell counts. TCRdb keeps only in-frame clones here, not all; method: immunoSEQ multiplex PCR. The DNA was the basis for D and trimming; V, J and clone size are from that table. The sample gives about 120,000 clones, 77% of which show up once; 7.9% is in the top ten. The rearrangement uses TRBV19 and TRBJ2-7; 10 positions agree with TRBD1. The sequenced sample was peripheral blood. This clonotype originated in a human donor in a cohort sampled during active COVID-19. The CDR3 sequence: CASSRTGGGEQYF. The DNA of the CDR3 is TGTGCCAGTAGTCGGACAGGGGGTGGCGAGCAGTACTTC.